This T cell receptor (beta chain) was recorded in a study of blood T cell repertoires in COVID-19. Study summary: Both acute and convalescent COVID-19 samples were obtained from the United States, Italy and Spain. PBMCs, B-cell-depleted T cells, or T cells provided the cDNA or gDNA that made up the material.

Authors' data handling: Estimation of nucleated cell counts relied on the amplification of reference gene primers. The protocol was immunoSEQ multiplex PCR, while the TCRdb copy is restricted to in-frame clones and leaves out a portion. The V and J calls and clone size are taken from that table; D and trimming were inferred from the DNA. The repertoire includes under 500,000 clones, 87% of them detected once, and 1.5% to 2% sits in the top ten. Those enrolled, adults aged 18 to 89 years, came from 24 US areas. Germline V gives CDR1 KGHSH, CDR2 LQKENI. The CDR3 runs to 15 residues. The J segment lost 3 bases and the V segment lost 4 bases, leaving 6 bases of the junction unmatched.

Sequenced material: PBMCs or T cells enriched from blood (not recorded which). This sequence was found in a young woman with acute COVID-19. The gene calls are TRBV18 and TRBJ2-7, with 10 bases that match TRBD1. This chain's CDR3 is CASSRVGTGVYEQYF. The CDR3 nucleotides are TGTGCCAGCTCACGAGTAGGGACAGGGGTCTACGAGCAGTACTTC.